This T cell receptor (beta chain) emerged from a study of T cells in Graves' hyperthyroidism and ophthalmopathy. CDR1 is SEHNR, CDR2 FQNEAQ, per germline (reference sequence). The CDR3 is 13 amino acids. Study-wide results and caveats: Classification by a 13 V-J model distinguished ophthalmopathy from stable hyperthyroidism. Most expanded thyroid clonotypes above 0.001 also appeared in blood.

Researchers amplified the TCR beta CDR3 regions from RNA transcripts. TCR CDR3 regions were first amplified by RT-PCR with HTBI primers. TCRdb itself ran the multiplex PCR reads through MiXCR, one entry per CDR3 protein. The sample carries 640,000 or so distinct CDR3 sequences, around 15% recorded once. This clonotype showed up just a few times. The antigen is not known. The junction shows a germline mismatch at one end, possibly a read error. Each person with ophthalmopathy scored at least 3 on the Clinical Activity Score, reached NOSPECS grade 4 or higher, and had been ill under 3 months. A roughly 9.1 ml volume of fresh peripheral blood provided the PBMCs.

The sequenced sample consisted of blood. This TCR was sampled from a middle-aged woman with Graves' ophthalmopathy. The chain combines TRBV7-9 with TRBJ1-1; the D gene is possibly TRBD1 (5 bases). CDR3 coding DNA: TGTGCCAGCAGCTTAGAGGGGCAAGCTGAAGCTTTATTT. This sequence encodes CASSLEGQAEALF.